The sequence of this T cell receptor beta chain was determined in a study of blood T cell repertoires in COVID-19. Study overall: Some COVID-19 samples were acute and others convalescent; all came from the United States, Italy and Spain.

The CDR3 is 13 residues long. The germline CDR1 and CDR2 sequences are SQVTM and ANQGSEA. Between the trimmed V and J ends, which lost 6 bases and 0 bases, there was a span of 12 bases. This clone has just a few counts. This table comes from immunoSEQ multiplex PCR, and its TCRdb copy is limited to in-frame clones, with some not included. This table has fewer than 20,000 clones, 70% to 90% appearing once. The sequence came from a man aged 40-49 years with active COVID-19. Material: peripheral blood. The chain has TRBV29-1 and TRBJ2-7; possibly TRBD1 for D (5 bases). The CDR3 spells CSVVQQDSYEQYF. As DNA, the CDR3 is TGCAGCGTCGTACAACAGGACTCCTACGAGCAGTACTTC.